These 3 T cell receptor beta chains were sequenced from one sample in a study of cytomegalovirus exposure and HLA in healthy donors. The assay was immunoSEQ multiplex PCR, and TCRdb's table has in-frame clones only and misses some. The table records about 220,000 clones, 80% to 85% of them present only once. Sequences were obtained from PBMCs. These receptors came from a woman aged 30 to 39 in good health and CMV-seropositive.

The chain is built from TRBV1 and TRBJ2-7; TRBD2, the D gene given by the table, was not confirmed from the DNA. TRBV1 is reported as a pseudogene. This CDR3 region has 10 residues. The CDR3: CTSSPCEQYF. The DNA for the CDR3 is TGCACCAGCAGCCCTTGTGAGCAGTACTTC.

J is TRBJ2-7 and V is TRBV19; TRBD1 aligns across 10 bases. Per germline, CDR1 LNHDA and CDR2 SQIVND (reference sequence). The CDR3 is 15 residues long. With 6 bases clipped from V and 2 bases from J, the junction kept 7 bases outside the gene matches. DNA of the CDR3: TGTGCCAGTAGCTTGAGGGGGACAGGGGCCTACGAGCAGTACTTC. This gives the protein CASSLRGTGAYEQYF.

V and J are TRBV11-2 and TRBJ1-1; D gene uncertain. CDR3 length: 16 residues. Per the germline V gene, CDR1 is SGHAT and CDR2 is FQNNGV. Trimming stripped 9 bases from V and 1 base from J, with 21 bases between. The DNA of the CDR3 is TGTGCCAGTACCCATTTTTCGGGTTTGAAGAACACTGAAGCTTTCTTT. Residues: CASTHFSGLKNTEAFF.